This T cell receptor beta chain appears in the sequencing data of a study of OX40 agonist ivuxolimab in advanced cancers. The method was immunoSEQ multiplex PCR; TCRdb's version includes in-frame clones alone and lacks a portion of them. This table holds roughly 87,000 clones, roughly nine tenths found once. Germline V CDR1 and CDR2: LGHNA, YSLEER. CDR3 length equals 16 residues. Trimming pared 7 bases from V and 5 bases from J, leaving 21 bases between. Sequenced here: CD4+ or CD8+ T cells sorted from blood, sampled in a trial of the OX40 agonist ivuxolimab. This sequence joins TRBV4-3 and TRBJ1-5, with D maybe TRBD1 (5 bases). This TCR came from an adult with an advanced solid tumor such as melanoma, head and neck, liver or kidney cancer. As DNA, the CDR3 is TGCGCCAGCAACCTAATGGCGACAGAGGGCTATCAGCCCCAGCATTTT. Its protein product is CASNLMATEGYQPQHF.